Described below is a single T cell receptor beta chain sequence and its context. Its antigen is unknown. It has no much larger one-base neighbor in the sample; base qualities were not kept. The immunoSEQ Assay, a bias-controlled multiplex PCR, was used to amplify TCRbeta CDR3 regions from genomic DNA. For the original study's pipeline: The number of nucleated cells in each sample was estimated by amplification of reference gene primers within the assay. Sequence reads were collapsed and filtered to measure the absolute abundance of every unique TCRbeta CDR3 rearrangement. For each sample, productive Simpson clonality was calculated as the square root of Simpson's diversity index over productive rearrangements. This immuneACCESS table, as held by TCRdb, lists in-frame sequences with V and J called but not all clones. Of the missing ones, under half trace to an unresolved V gene in checked studies; the others have no known cause. Clonal size and the V and J genes are those of that table, whereas D and trimming came from the DNA. Counted in this sample were under 200,000 clones; approximately 83% of them appeared once. 2.5% to 3.5% of the sample rests with the top ten.

This record belongs to a study of blood T cell repertoires in COVID-19 (TCRdb year 2020). Regarding the complete study: Collaborator samples came from the United States, Italy and Spain and covered acute and convalescent phases of COVID-19. The samples were drawn from the first 160 participants of the ongoing ImmuneRACE study and from roughly 1,300 subjects provided by 6 global collaborators. A freely available public database, intended as a resource for researchers studying the immune response to SARS-CoV-2, is where the repertoires were released. Deeply sampled blood TCRbeta repertoires from subjects exposed to, actively infected with, or recovered from COVID-19 were included in the dataset. The prospective study material was composed of cDNA or gDNA derived from T cells, B-cell-depleted T cells, or PBMCs. Where HLA class I and class II types were available, the types were taken from metadata supplied by the sample provider, not from assay-based typing. Sample metadata almost always included a de-identified subject ID, COVID-19 status, age in years and sex.

What the work shows at the level of the full study, not this receptor alone: The amount of clinical and demographic metadata varied by source and participant and was provided uncurated.

The trim is 3 bases for V and 4 bases for J, with a gap of 10 bases between the germline ends. CDR1 is given as KGHDR and CDR2 as SFDVKD, both from the germline V gene. The CDR3 spans 14 residues, from the cysteine through the phenylalanine. Only the CDR3 DNA stays, 42 bases, in frame from base 1. Each collaborating institution followed its own protocols to collect whole blood in K2EDTA tubes. Collaborator samples were shipped for TCRbeta analysis as frozen whole blood, isolated PBMCs, or DNA extracted from either sample type. The sample taken for sequencing was peripheral blood. Recombination connected TRBV24-1 to TRBJ2-3; a tentative D match to TRBD2 spans 6 bases. This sequence originates from a woman aged 55-69 years with acute or convalescent COVID-19. The CDR3 protein is CATSDRRESDTQYF. The nucleotides are TGTGCCACCAGTGATCGCCGGGAGTCAGATACGCAGTATTTT.